This T cell receptor (beta chain) was observed in a study of monozygotic twins with inflammatory bowel disease. Overall study findings and caveats: TCRbeta inverse Simpson diversity was decreased in IBD patients versus healthy co-twins. Compared with healthy twins, IBD patients shared fewer clonotypes with others, especially with disease activity. No one strong IBD-associated signal or clonotype was supported.

CDR1 is MGHRA, CDR2 YSYEKL, per germline. This CDR3 comprises 15 residues. TCRdb processed the 5' RACE reads again and assigns one entry to each CDR3 protein, with no DNA. Found here are tens of thousands of distinct CDR3 sequences; the top ten clones hold 7.4%. Total RNA from whole blood was isolated with no T cell sorting. Of note for this clonotype: Its antigen is still unknown.

J is TRBJ2-7 and V is TRBV4-1; the D call of TRBD2 rests on TCRdb alone, since no DNA is present to check it. The receptor comes from a human donor with ulcerative colitis or Crohn's disease, or a healthy co-twin of an affected twin (not recorded which). The sequenced sample consisted of blood. Here the CDR3 reads CASSPTGPPSYEQYF.